This TCR beta chain appears in the sequencing data of a study of Tregs in tolerant kidney transplant recipients. Unstimulated Tregs (CD4+CD25+CD127-) and CD4+CD25- non-Tregs were sorted from PBMCs. Only a few counts were recorded for this clone. Profiling relied on immunoSEQ multiplex PCR, and the TCRdb table lists in-frame clones only, not all of them. The sample consists of hundreds of thousands of clones, 65% to 85% of them appearing once. The V gene's germline CDR1 is SNHLY and CDR2 FYNNEI. The CDR3 consists of 12 residues. V was shortened by 9 bases and J by 1 base, with 9 bases between the two germline ends.

The sequence came from a human donor in good health. V is TRBV2 and J is TRBJ2-5, with D possibly being TRBD2 (6 bases). Sequencing used CD4+ T cells from blood. This CDR3 reads CARGTGQETQYF. The CDR3 DNA reads TGTGCCAGGGGGACTGGCCAAGAGACCCAGTACTTC.